The 29 T cell receptor beta chains below all came from one sample that was sequenced in a study of control samples from healthy donors and cancer patients. Generated by immunoSEQ multiplex PCR, the TCRdb table keeps only in-frame clones and is missing some. The table has some 140,000 clones, approximately 93% seen once. The sequencing input was blood. These TCRs come from a man aged 35 to 55 in good health.

This rearrangement joins TRBV5-1 to TRBJ2-7; TRBD1 might be the D (6 bases). CDR1 is SGHRS, CDR2 YFSETQ, per germline. The CDR3 contains 16 residues. Trimming took off 2 bases at V and 4 bases at J, with 19 bases between the two ends. CDR3 region: CASSFSGQSRLYEQYF. The CDR3 bases are TGCGCCAGCAGCTTTTCGGGACAATCGCGTCTGTACGAGCAGTACTTC.

The chain links TRBV5-6 to TRBJ1-2, with unresolved D. Looked up from germline, CDR1 is SGHDT and CDR2 is YYEEEE. V gave up 0 bases and J gave up 6 bases, with 15 bases separating them. The CDR3 covers 15 residues. The CDR3 loop reads CASSLARENRNGYTF. In nucleotides, the CDR3 is TGTGCCAGCAGCTTGGCCAGAGAAAATCGGAATGGCTACACCTTC. The full variable domain, in which reference TRBV5-6 and TRBJ1-2 provide the parts outside the CDR3, is DAGVTQSPTHLIKTRGQQVTLRCSPKSGHDTVSWYQQALGQGPQFIFQYYEEEERQRGNFPDRFSGHQFPNYSSELNVNALLLGDSALYLCASSLARENRNGYTFGSGTRLTVV.

The chain recombines TRBV19 with TRBJ1-1; maybe TRBD1 (5 bases). The CDR3 contains 13 residues. V was pared by 5 bases and J by 3 bases, with 10 bases between. Per germline, CDR1 LNHDA and CDR2 SQIVND (reference sequence). The CDR3 nucleotides are TGTGCCAGTAGTGACCAGGGCTACACTGAAGCTTTCTTT. Translating gives CASSDQGYTEAFF.

The V and J genes are TRBV10-3 and TRBJ1-6; 12 positions agree with TRBD1. Germline V lookup: CDR1 ENHRY, CDR2 SYGVKD. This CDR3 comprises 14 residues. The junction had 3 bases not matched to a gene; V was cut back by 6 bases and J by 9 bases. Here the CDR3 DNA reads TGTGCCATCAGGGGGGACAGGGGGCTTTCACCCCTCCACTTT. This encodes CAIRGDRGLSPLHF.

This rearrangement joins TRBV14 to TRBJ2-3; 11 bases align to TRBD2. The CDR3 extends over 15 amino acids. Germline V gene data show CDR1 as SGHDN and CDR2 as FVKESK. Trimming at V came to 4 bases and at J to 4 bases, leaving 4 bases not matched to a gene. The CDR3, as DNA: TGTGCCAGCAGCCTGCTAGCGGGGGGCGCAGATACGCAGTATTTT. Residues: CASSLLAGGADTQYF.

The chain employs TRBV12-5 and TRBJ1-6, with D hard to call. The V gene's germline CDR1 is LGHNT and CDR2 FRNRAP. Between the trimmed V and J ends, which lost 1 base and 10 bases, there was a span of 11 bases. The CDR3 contains 14 residues. CDR3 residues: CASGLGETSSPLHF. CDR3 DNA sequence: TGTGCTAGTGGTTTGGGGGAGACAAGCTCACCCCTCCACTTT.

The chain has TRBV5-1 and TRBJ2-3, with TRBD2 matching 9 bases. There are 17 residues in the CDR3. J gave up 2 bases and V 1 base, and 8 bases lay outside the gene matches. CDR1 is SGHRS and CDR2 is YFSETQ in the germline V gene. CDR3 loop: CASSLSRTSAYTDTQYF. The CDR3 nucleotides are TGCGCCAGCAGCTTGAGTCGGACTAGCGCTTACACAGATACGCAGTATTTT. Full variable domain (missing parts from reference TRBV5-1 and TRBJ2-3): KAGVTQTPRYLIKTRGQQVTLSCSPISGHRSVSWYQQTPGQGLQFLFEYFSETQRNKGNFPGRFSGRQFSNSRSEMNVSTLELGDSALYLCASSLSRTSAYTDTQYFGPGTRLTVL.

The rearrangement uses TRBV28 and TRBJ2-5, with 7 bases lining up with TRBD1. CDR3 size: 13 residues. The trim removed 4 bases at V and 4 bases at J, leaving 3 bases unmatched. Germline assignment: CDR1 MDHEN and CDR2 SYDVKM. The CDR3 region is CASSYGTAETQYF. The CDR3, as DNA: TGTGCCAGCAGTTATGGGACAGCAGAGACCCAGTACTTC.

The rearrangement joins TRBV6-5 to TRBJ1-1, with TRBD1 matching 11 bases. This CDR3 has 15 amino acids. Germline CDR1 MNHEY, CDR2 SVGAGI. The ends lost 6 bases at V and 3 bases at J; junction bases unmatched: 6. DNA of the CDR3: TGTGCCAGCAGGACGGACAGGGGGCTGTACACTGAAGCTTTCTTT. It codes for CASRTDRGLYTEAFF.

The chain uses TRBV5-6 and TRBJ1-5; D might be TRBD1 (5 bases). The CDR3 totals 15 residues. Germline loops: CDR1 SGHDT, CDR2 YYEEEE. V was shortened by 2 bases and J by 6 bases, with 15 bases between the two germline ends. CDR3 sequence (DNA): TGTGCCAGCAGCTTCGGCGGGACGGGTCTTCAGCCCCAGCATTTT. Its translation: CASSFGGTGLQPQHF.

The rearrangement uses TRBV20-1 and TRBJ1-2, with a weak D call TRBD1 (5 bases). Trimming pared 3 bases from V and 4 bases from J, leaving 9 bases between. The germline V gene has CDR1 DFQATT and CDR2 SNEGSKA (reference sequence). This CDR3 is 12 amino acids long. CDR3 in DNA: TGCAGTGCTAGTAAAGGGGCCTATGGCTACACCTTC. It specifies CSASKGAYGYTF.

The chain uses TRBV7-2 and TRBJ1-2; TRBD1 is a possible D gene (5 bases). This CDR3 has 15 amino acids. Germline CDR1 reads SGHTA; CDR2 reads FQGNSA. V shed 1 base and J shed 5 bases, with 14 bases lying between them. CDR3 DNA sequence: TGTGCCAGCAGCTTAGAGCAGGGACCATTATATGGCTACACCTTC. Translated, it gives CASSLEQGPLYGYTF.

This clone was counted once. The V call is TRBV2, the J call TRBJ2-2, with D possibly TRBD2 on 7 matching bases. V was trimmed by 4 bases and J by 5 bases, leaving 14 bases between them. Germline assignment: CDR1 SNHLY and CDR2 FYNNEI. The length of the CDR3 is 15 residues. The chain's CDR3 is CASSGQRGATGELFF. The DNA of the CDR3 is TGTGCCAGCAGTGGGCAACGGGGGGCGACCGGGGAGCTGTTTTTT.

CDR3 nucleotides: TGTGCCAGCAGAGAAAGGGGGCAGAGGAATCAGCCCCAGCATTTT. This sequence encodes CASRERGQRNQPQHF. This chain connects TRBV6-6 to TRBJ1-5; 7 nucleotides line up with TRBD1. Trimming cost V 6 bases and J 4 bases; bases outside gene matches: 9. This CDR3 is built from 15 residues. CDR1 and CDR2 (germline): MNHNY, SVGAGI (reference sequence).

The chain links TRBV10-2 to TRBJ1-2; D uncertain. Per germline, CDR1 WSHSY and CDR2 SAAADI. The V gene lost 0 bases and the J gene lost 5 bases, with 10 bases spanning the gap. The CDR3 contains 14 residues. As DNA, the CDR3 is TGCGCCAGCAGTGAGTCTGCGGAGGGTTATGGCTACACCTTC. Its translation: CASSESAEGYGYTF.

The rearrangement joins TRBV5-1 to TRBJ2-2; a weak D match, TRBD2 (6 bases). The CDR3 has 14 amino acids. V was cut by 4 bases and J by 7 bases, with 14 bases left in between. Germline V CDR1 and CDR2: SGHRS, YFSETQ. Here the CDR3 reads CASSPGVAVGELFF. The DNA for the CDR3 is TGCGCCAGCAGCCCGGGGGTGGCTGTCGGGGAGCTGTTTTTT.

This clone was counted a few times. V usage is TRBV7-8 and J usage is TRBJ1-1, with D hard to call. Germline lookup yields CDR1 SGHVS and CDR2 FQNEAQ. CDR3 size: 16 residues. V gave up 2 bases and J gave up 1 base, with 14 bases separating them. CDR3 residues: CASSLPPGRANTEAFF. The DNA for the CDR3 is TGTGCCAGCAGCTTACCCCCGGGAAGGGCGAACACTGAAGCTTTCTTT. Variable domain in full (rest from reference TRBV7-8 and TRBJ1-1): GAGVSQSPRYKVAKRGQDVALRCDPISGHVSLFWYQQALGQGPEFLTYFQNEAQLDKSGLPSDRFFAERPEGSVSTLKIQRTQQEDSAVYLCASSLPPGRANTEAFFGQGTRLTVV.

The genes are TRBV12-3 or TRBV12-4 and TRBJ2-5; TRBD2 is a possible D gene (6 bases). The germline V and J ends were trimmed by 3 bases and 5 bases, with 7 bases remaining between them. The length of the CDR3 is 12 residues. Here the CDR3 reads CASSFGGETQYF. The DNA of the CDR3 is TGTGCCAGCAGTTTTGGGGGGGAGACCCAGTACTTC.

This rearrangement joins TRBV27 to TRBJ2-1, with D perhaps matching TRBD1 or TRBD2 (5 bases each). The CDR3 contains 14 residues. V was shortened by 4 bases and J by 9 bases, with 16 bases between the two germline ends. Per germline, CDR1 MNHEY and CDR2 SMNVEV (reference sequence). This chain's CDR3 is CASSSGKLVGEQFF. CDR3 nucleotides: TGTGCCAGCAGTTCAGGGAAACTAGTAGGTGAGCAGTTCTTC.

This clone was seen just once. The gene calls are TRBV5-1 and TRBJ1-2; D uncertain. Trimming cost V 4 bases and J 2 bases, with 9 bases left between them. Germline CDR1 and CDR2: SGHRS and YFSETQ. CDR3 length: 13 amino acids. The CDR3 loop reads CASSMDGNYGYTF. CDR3 sequence (DNA): TGCGCCAGCAGCATGGACGGCAACTATGGCTACACCTTC.

The genes are TRBV4-1 and TRBJ2-2, with 10 bases matching TRBD2. V lost 0 bases, J lost 4 bases, and 8 bases stayed unmatched. Looked up from germline, CDR1 is MGHRA and CDR2 is YSYEKL. The CDR3 runs to 18 residues. Written as DNA, the CDR3 is TGCGCCAGCAGCCAAGATATCCGGACTAGCGGAAGCACCGGGGAGCTGTTTTTT. Protein sequence: CASSQDIRTSGSTGELFF.

This clone appeared a single time. The CDR3 sequence is CASSSTGFPGNTIYF. The CDR3 DNA reads as TGTGCCAGCAGTTCCACAGGGTTCCCTGGAAACACCATATATTTT. The chain links TRBV6-5 to TRBJ1-3; D is possibly TRBD1 (6 bases). The CDR3 extends over 15 amino acids. Germline CDR1 and CDR2: MNHEY and SVGAGI. Trimming removed 4 bases at V and 2 bases at J, with 12 bases between.

V is TRBV5-1 and J is TRBJ2-3; 9 positions agree with TRBD1. The CDR3 is made up of 17 amino acids. Germline trimming cut 2 bases from V and 3 bases from J; bases unmatched to any gene: 10. Per the germline V gene, CDR1 is SGHRS and CDR2 is YFSETQ. The CDR3 is CASSFLETGGGTDTQYF. For the CDR3, the DNA is TGCGCCAGCAGCTTCCTAGAGACAGGGGGAGGTACAGATACGCAGTATTTT.

The genes are TRBV18 and TRBJ1-1; D remains ambiguous. Germline values: CDR1 KGHSH, CDR2 LQKENI. Trimming shortened V by 0 bases and J by 1 base, and 3 bases separated the two germline ends. This CDR3 has 13 amino acids. DNA for the CDR3: TGTGCCAGCTCACCACCGGAGAACACTGAAGCTTTCTTT. Encoded protein: CASSPPENTEAFF.

V is TRBV4-3 and J is TRBJ1-3, with D unclear. CDR3 length: 15 residues. The germline V gene encodes CDR1 LGHNA and CDR2 YSLEER. Trimming pared 1 base from V and 0 bases from J, leaving 7 bases between. In DNA, the CDR3 is TGCGCCAGCAGCCAAGTTGAGGGCTCTGGAAACACCATATATTTT. Protein sequence: CASSQVEGSGNTIYF.

V gene TRBV25-1 combines with J gene TRBJ1-2; no definite D call. Germline values: CDR1 MGHDK, CDR2 SYGVNS. The CDR3 covers 13 residues. V lost 5 bases and J lost 4, with 11 bases in between. CDR3 DNA: TGTGCCAGCAGTCCCACTATAGGCTATGGCTACACCTTC. Its protein product is CASSPTIGYGYTF.

The chain recombines TRBV5-6 with TRBJ2-6, with TRBD2 as a possible D gene (6 bases). Looked up from germline, CDR1 is SGHDT and CDR2 is YYEEEE. The CDR3 loop spans 15 amino acids. V lost 5 bases and J lost 0, with 9 bases in between. Here the CDR3 DNA reads TGTGCCAGCAGTCGGAGGGGCTCTGGGGCCAACGTCCTGACTTTC. Protein: CASSRRGSGANVLTF.

J is TRBJ1-1 and V is TRBV25-1, with D possibly matching TRBD1 (5 bases). The CDR3 has 14 amino acids. The germline CDR1 and CDR2 sequences are MGHDK and SYGVNS. Trimming shortened V by 7 bases and J by 4 bases, and 16 bases separated the two germline ends. The CDR3 DNA is TGTGCCAGCACTGCAGGCCTTAGGGGCACTGAAGCTTTCTTT. This translates into CASTAGLRGTEAFF.

This chain joins TRBV19 and TRBJ1-5; no clear D. This CDR3 region has 14 residues. V was shortened by 5 bases and J by 3 bases, with 11 bases between the two germline ends. Germline-derived CDR1 and CDR2 are LNHDA and SQIVND (reference sequence). CDR3 residues: CASSAGILNQPQHF. The CDR3, as DNA: TGTGCCAGTAGTGCCGGGATACTCAATCAGCCCCAGCATTTT.